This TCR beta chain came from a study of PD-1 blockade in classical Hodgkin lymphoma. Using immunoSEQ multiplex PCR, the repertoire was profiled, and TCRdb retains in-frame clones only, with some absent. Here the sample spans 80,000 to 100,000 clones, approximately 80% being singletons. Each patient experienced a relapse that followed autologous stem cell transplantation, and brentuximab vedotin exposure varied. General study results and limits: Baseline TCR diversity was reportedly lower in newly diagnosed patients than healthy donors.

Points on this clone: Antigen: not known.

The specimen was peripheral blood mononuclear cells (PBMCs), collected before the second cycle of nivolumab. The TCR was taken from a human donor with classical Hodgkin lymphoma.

CDR3 sequence (DNA): TGTGCCATCAGTGGTTCGGCTAGCGCGAACTACGAGCAGTACTTC. Amino acids: CAISGSASANYEQYF. The chain uses TRBV10-3 and TRBJ2-7; D perhaps matches TRBD2 (6 bases). This CDR3 spans 15 amino acids. V lost 4 bases, J lost 3 bases, and 16 bases lay in between. Germline values: CDR1 ENHRY, CDR2 SYGVKD.